A selection of T cell receptor beta chains follows, all from one sample in a study of T cell responses to AZD1222 COVID-19 vaccine. Profiled with immunoSEQ multiplex PCR; TCRdb holds only in-frame clones, not every one. The sample lists tens of thousands of clones; about 87% were seen once. The sequencing here drew on peripheral blood, taken 28 days after the second AZD1222 dose. These receptors originate from an adult who received the AZD1222 COVID-19 vaccine. The CDR3 runs from the conserved cysteine through the conserved F or W. The order of the fields is V gene, J gene, clone size, D gene, CDR3 protein, CDR3 DNA. D genes are given only for firm matches. Size tells how often a clone was seen (once, few, many) or the class of an expanded clone, and some rows leave it out.

TRBV5-6	TRBJ1-3	-	-	CASSSGGTTIYF	TGTGCCAGCAGCTCTGGGGGGACCACCATATATTTT
TRBV6-5	TRBJ2-5	-	TRBD1	CASSYRDRGQETQYF	TGTGCCAGCAGTTACCGGGACAGGGGGCAAGAGACCCAGTACTTC
TRBV14	TRBJ1-1	-	-	CASSRTVGSPGITEAFF	TGTGCCAGCAGCCGAACGGTGGGCAGCCCGGGGATTACTGAAGCTTTCTTT
TRBV5-4	TRBJ1-4	-	-	CASSFKKESTNEKLFF	TGTGCCAGCAGCTTTAAAAAGGAATCAACTAATGAAAAACTGTTTTTT
TRBV21-1	TRBJ1-3	-	-	CATSDCQGVSGNTIYF	TGTGCCACCAGCGACTGTCAGGGAGTAAGTGGAAACACCATATATTTT
TRBV14	TRBJ1-2	-	-	CASSQEDGYTF	TGTGCCAGCAGCCAAGAGGATGGCTACACCTTC
TRBV5-1	TRBJ1-1	-	-	CASSFGGVGTEAFF	TGCGCCAGCAGCTTCGGTGGAGTAGGAACTGAAGCTTTCTTT
TRBV7-2	TRBJ1-4	-	-	CASTLVATNEKLFF	TGTGCCAGCACCCTAGTTGCAACTAATGAAAAACTGTTTTTT
TRBV5-1	TRBJ2-1	once	TRBD2	CASSLGLAGEAEQFF	TGCGCCAGCAGCTTAGGGCTAGCGGGGGAGGCTGAGCAGTTCTTC
TRBV19	TRBJ2-7	-	-	CASSLQGSTSYEQYF	TGTGCCAGTAGCTTACAGGGATCGACCTCCTACGAGCAGTACTTC
TRBV3-1/TRBV3-2	TRBJ1-6	-	TRBD1	CASSQFPGTASPLHF	TGTGCCAGCAGCCAATTCCCCGGGACAGCGTCACCCCTCCACTTT
TRBV7-2	TRBJ1-2	-	-	CASSLEVSYGYTF	TGTGCCAGCAGCTTAGAGGTCTCGTATGGCTACACCTTC
TRBV5-1	TRBJ1-2	once	-	CASSGGRPVDDGYTF	TGCGCCAGCAGCGGGGGACGGCCCGTAGATGATGGCTACACCTTC
TRBV9	TRBJ2-3	-	-	CASSGDLLDTQYF	TGTGCCAGCAGCGGTGACTTGCTAGATACGCAGTATTTT
TRBV7-2	TRBJ2-7	-	TRBD2	CASSLLAGSSYEQYF	TGTGCCAGCAGCCTGCTAGCGGGTAGCTCCTACGAGCAGTACTTC
TRBV30	TRBJ1-1	-	-	CAWRRGTEAFF	TGTGCCTGGAGGCGGGGTACTGAAGCTTTCTTT
TRBV27	TRBJ2-7	-	-	CASSSGRAEQYF	TGTGCCAGCAGTTCAGGCAGGGCCGAGCAGTACTTC
TRBV4-2	TRBJ1-5	few	-	CASSQDGAGSNQPQHF	TGTGCCAGCAGCCAAGATGGTGCAGGGAGCAATCAGCCCCAGCATTTT
TRBV5-1	TRBJ2-1	-	TRBD1	CASSSGTVSHNEQFF	TGCGCCAGCAGCTCCGGGACAGTTAGTCACAATGAGCAGTTCTTC
TRBV15	TRBJ2-7	-	-	CATSRSVAKGSYEQYF	TGTGCCACCAGCAGATCCGTAGCCAAGGGGTCCTACGAGCAGTACTTC
TRBV3-1/TRBV3-2	TRBJ2-1	-	-	CASSVLGEQFF	TGTGCCAGCAGCGTCCTGGGGGAGCAGTTCTTC
TRBV15	TRBJ2-2	-	-	CATSRAWDTRTGELFF	TGTGCCACCAGCAGAGCGTGGGACACCAGGACCGGGGAGCTGTTTTTT
TRBV7-9	TRBJ2-7	-	TRBD1	CASSTPGGSSYEQYF	TGTGCCAGCAGCACTCCAGGGGGTAGCTCCTACGAGCAGTACTTC
TRBV10-3	TRBJ2-3	-	TRBD2	CAISHSGEGTDTQYF	TGTGCCATCAGCCATAGCGGGGAGGGCACAGATACGCAGTATTTT
TRBV18	TRBJ2-7	-	TRBD1	CASSPAPGQGAGEQYF	TGTGCCAGCTCACCAGCTCCGGGACAGGGGGCTGGCGAGCAGTACTTC
TRBV5-6	TRBJ1-4	-	-	CASSLRGYNEKLFF	TGTGCCAGCAGCTTGAGGGGCTATAATGAAAAACTGTTTTTT
TRBV27	TRBJ1-2	-	TRBD1	CASRLGQGGRGAGYTF	TGTGCCAGCAGGTTGGGACAGGGGGGTCGTGGGGCTGGCTACACCTTC
TRBV6-5	TRBJ2-2	-	-	CASRVQADTGELFF	TGTGCCAGCAGAGTACAGGCAGACACCGGGGAGCTGTTTTTT
TRBV5-1	TRBJ1-2	-	-	CASSLDSLNYGYTF	TGCGCCAGCAGCCTGGACAGCCTAAACTATGGCTACACCTTC